A single sample is the source of the 20 T cell receptor beta chains below, sequenced in a study of blood T cell repertoires in COVID-19 (dated by TCRdb to about 2020). The library came from the immunoSEQ multiplex PCR assay. TCRdb stores this immuneACCESS table with in-frame sequences only. Part of the clones is absent; in the studies checked, under half of the shortfall reflects unresolved V genes, and no reason is known for the rest. The sample records about 150,000 clones, about 85% of which are singletons. In total, the top ten clones hold around 8% of the sample. Sample: peripheral blood. The receptors derive from an elderly woman with COVID-19, enrolled during active disease.

The rearrangement joins TRBV19 to TRBJ1-5; the D gene is possibly TRBD1 (6 bases). The CDR3 runs to 15 residues. Germline V gene data show CDR1 as LNHDA and CDR2 as SQIVND (reference sequence). V lost 6 bases and J lost 2, with 14 bases in between. The CDR3 sequence is CASREHRDGNQPQHF. The CDR3 bases are TGTGCCAGTAGGGAACACAGGGACGGCAATCAGCCCCAGCATTTT. The full variable domain, rest sourced from reference TRBV19 and TRBJ1-5, is DGGITQSPKYLFRKEGQNVTLSCEQNLNHDAMYWYRQDPGQGLRLIYYSQIVNDFQKGDIAEGYSVSREKKESFPLTVTSAQKNPTAFYLCASREHRDGNQPQHFGDGTRLSIL.

CDR3 in amino acids: CASSKDRRNTEAFF. CDR3 nucleotide sequence: TGTGCCAGCAGCAAAGACAGAAGGAACACTGAAGCTTTCTTT. The chain is built from TRBV21-1 and TRBJ1-1; the table assigns TRBD1, which was not confirmed against the DNA. TRBV21-1 is a pseudogene locus. This CDR3 region has 14 residues.

The chain couples TRBV19 to TRBJ1-4; D gene unclear. CDR1 and CDR2 from the germline V gene are LNHDA and SQIVND (reference sequence). The ends were cut back, 6 bases at V and 0 bases at J, with 17 bases in the middle. This CDR3 has 17 amino acids. The CDR3 coding sequence is TGTGCCAGTAGGGGCTCGATGGGCTCCGCAACTAATGAAAAACTGTTTTTT. Residues: CASRGSMGSATNEKLFF.

The chain has TRBV19 and TRBJ1-2; D unclear. This CDR3 is built from 16 residues. Germline CDR1 and CDR2: LNHDA and SQIVND (reference sequence). Trimming took off 5 bases at V and 0 bases at J, with 16 bases between the two ends. CDR3: CASSVASTGANYGYTF. In DNA, the CDR3 is TGTGCCAGTAGTGTCGCTTCAACGGGAGCTAACTATGGCTACACCTTC.

The chain carries TRBV6-1 and TRBJ1-2; no firm D call. CDR3 length: 14 residues. V lost 1 base to trimming and J lost 8 bases, with 14 bases between them. Germline V lookup: CDR1 MNHNS, CDR2 SASEGT. CDR3 bases: TGTGCCAGCAGTGAAGGAAGTGAGGTCGGCGGCTACACCTTC. It specifies CASSEGSEVGGYTF.

This chain joins TRBV5-8 and TRBJ2-7, with 9 bases lining up with TRBD1. This CDR3 has 14 amino acids. Germline loops: CDR1 SGHTS, CDR2 YDEGEE. J was trimmed by 6 bases and V by 1 base; bases with no gene match: 5. The CDR3 DNA reads as TGTGCCAGCAGCTTGACAGGGGGCTGGGGCGAGCAGTACTTC. Translating it yields CASSLTGGWGEQYF.

This rearrangement joins TRBV27 to TRBJ2-7; 8 bases match TRBD1. After removal of 4 bases from V and 7 bases from J, the junction contained 6 bases not matched to a gene. The germline V gene has CDR1 MNHEY and CDR2 SMNVEV (reference sequence). This CDR3 contains 13 residues. The CDR3 DNA reads as TGTGCCAGCAGTTGGACAGGGCAGGGAGAGCAGTACTTC. It yields the protein CASSWTGQGEQYF.

This rearrangement joins TRBV28 to TRBJ1-2; TRBD1 might be the D (6 bases). The CDR3 sequence is 11 residues long. Germline CDR1 and CDR2: MDHEN and SYDVKM. Here the CDR3 DNA reads TGTGGGACACAGGGAGTGGAGGGCTACACCTTC. Protein: CGTQGVEGYTF.

The chain recombines TRBV19 with TRBJ1-2; no clear D. The length of the CDR3 is 13 residues. Germline values: CDR1 LNHDA, CDR2 SQIVND (reference sequence). The V end lost 2 bases, the J end lost 7 bases, and 11 bases lay between the germline ends. The CDR3 DNA is TGTGCCAGTAGTATACTAGAGCGAGGTGGCTACACCTTC. Protein product: CASSILERGGYTF.

The J gene is TRBJ1-1, the V gene TRBV4-1; maybe TRBD1 (5 bases). Germline V lookup: CDR1 MGHRA, CDR2 YSYEKL. With 1 base removed from V and 0 bases from J, the gap between germline ends came to 12 bases. The CDR3 is 16 residues long. CDR3 coding DNA: TGCGCCAGCAGCCAAGGGCGGACACCCATGAACACTGAAGCTTTCTTT. Translating it yields CASSQGRTPMNTEAFF.

The chain couples TRBV25-1 to TRBJ2-2, with D perhaps TRBD2 (7 bases). V was clipped by 2 bases and J by 5 bases, with 18 bases between them. Germline CDR1 reads MGHDK; CDR2 reads SYGVNS. There are 17 residues in the CDR3. The CDR3 here is CASSEPPGGRKTGELFF. CDR3 sequence (DNA): TGTGCCAGCAGTGAACCCCCCGGGGGGCGGAAGACCGGGGAGCTGTTTTTT.

In this sample, this clone turned up once. The V and J genes are TRBV9 and TRBJ1-3, with D perhaps matching TRBD1 (5 bases). The V and J ends lost 4 bases and 1 base respectively, with 15 bases between them. The CDR3 is 16 amino acids. From germline, CDR1 is SGDLS and CDR2 YYNGEE. The CDR3 DNA sequence: TGTGCCAGCAGCCTGAGTGGGGGGATTTCTGGAAACACCATATATTTT. This codes for CASSLSGGISGNTIYF.

This chain links TRBV10-3 with TRBJ1-2; D may be TRBD1 (5 bases). The CDR3 is made up of 13 amino acids. V was clipped by 5 bases and J by 2 bases, with 9 bases between them. Germline V gene lookup returns CDR1 ENHRY and CDR2 SYGVKD. This CDR3 is CAISNGGNYGYTF. The CDR3 DNA is TGTGCCATCAGTAATGGGGGGAACTATGGCTACACCTTC.

The chain uses TRBV2 and TRBJ1-4; TRBD1 might be the D (6 bases). The CDR3 is 17 amino acids. Germline V lookup: CDR1 SNHLY, CDR2 FYNNEI. V lost 4 bases to trimming and J lost 4 bases, with 19 bases between them. The CDR3 DNA sequence: TGTGCCAGCAGTGCAGGGACATTCGGGCCCCTTAATGAAAAACTGTTTTTT. Residues: CASSAGTFGPLNEKLFF. The full variable domain, in which reference TRBV2 and TRBJ1-4 provide the parts outside the CDR3, is EPEVTQTPSHQVTQMGQEVILRCVPISNHLYFYWYRQILGQKVEFLVSFYNNEISEKSEIFDDQFSVERPDGSNFTLKIRSTKLEDSAMYFCASSAGTFGPLNEKLFFGSGTQLSVL.

The chain recombines TRBV3-1 (or the pseudogene TRBV3-2) with TRBJ1-4, with TRBD1 matching over 8 bases. Germline CDR1 and CDR2: LGHDT and YNNKEL (reference sequence). Unmatched junction bases numbered 7, after V lost 4 bases and J lost 3 bases. The CDR3 runs 16 residues. For the CDR3, the DNA is TGTGCCAGCAGCCGCGGACAGGGATTTCCTAATGAAAAACTGTTTTTT. Its protein is CASSRGQGFPNEKLFF.

This rearrangement joins TRBV13 to TRBJ2-5, with 10 nucleotides matching TRBD2. V trimming: 5 bases; J trimming: 7 bases; junction bases outside the gene matches: 13. Germline V lookup: CDR1 PRHDT, CDR2 FYEKMQ (reference sequence). CDR3 length: 16 residues. The CDR3 region has the DNA TGTGCCAGCAGCCGGAAACTAGCGGGGACTTCCTGGACCCAGTACTTC. Translation gives CASSRKLAGTSWTQYF.

This rearrangement joins TRBV28 to TRBJ1-1; a possible D gene is TRBD1 (5 bases). The CDR3 runs to 12 residues. Trimming pared 5 bases from V and 12 bases from J, leaving 16 bases between. Germline CDR1 MDHEN, CDR2 SYDVKM. The CDR3 DNA is TGTGCCAGCAGTCTTGAGTCAAGGACACCTTTCTTT. Encoded protein: CASSLESRTPFF.

The chain couples TRBV23-1 to TRBJ1-2; 7 bases map to TRBD1. TRBV23-1 is known as an ORF, though its function is uncertain. This CDR3 contains 17 residues. With V trimmed by 3 bases and J by 6 bases, 16 bases remained unmatched. The CDR3 region has the DNA TGCGCCAGCAGTCACTCCCGGGGCGGACAGGCGAGGGATGGCTACACCTTC. Translated, it gives CASSHSRGGQARDGYTF.

The chain employs TRBV4-1 and TRBJ2-1, with 7 bases identical to TRBD2. This CDR3 is 15 amino acids long. Trimming removed 7 bases from V and 8 bases from J; junction bases left unmatched: 14. Germline V gives CDR1 MGHRA, CDR2 YSYEKL. The CDR3 sequence is CASTSGGRILDEQFF. As DNA, the CDR3 is TGCGCCAGCACCTCGGGAGGCCGGATTTTGGATGAGCAGTTCTTC.

The rearrangement uses TRBV28 and TRBJ1-5; D possibly corresponds to TRBD1 (5 bases). The CDR3 spans 15 residues. The V end lost 4 bases, the J end lost 3 bases, and 13 bases lay between the germline ends. The germline V gene encodes CDR1 MDHEN and CDR2 SYDVKM. The chain's CDR3 is CASSSGGALNQPQHF. CDR3 DNA sequence: TGTGCCAGCAGTTCTGGAGGGGCCCTCAATCAGCCCCAGCATTTT.